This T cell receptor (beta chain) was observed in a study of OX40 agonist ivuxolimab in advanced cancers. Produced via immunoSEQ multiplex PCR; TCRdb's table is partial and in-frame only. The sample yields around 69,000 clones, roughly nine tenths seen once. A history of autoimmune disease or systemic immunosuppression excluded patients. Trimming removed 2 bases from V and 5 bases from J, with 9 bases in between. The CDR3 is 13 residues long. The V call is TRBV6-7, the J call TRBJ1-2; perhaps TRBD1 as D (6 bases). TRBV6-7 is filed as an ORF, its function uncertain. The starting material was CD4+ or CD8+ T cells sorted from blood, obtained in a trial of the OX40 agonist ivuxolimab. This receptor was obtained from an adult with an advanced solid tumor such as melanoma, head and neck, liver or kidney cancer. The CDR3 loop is CASSYPQGYGYTF. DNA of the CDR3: TGTGCCAGCAGTTACCCCCAGGGGTATGGCTACACCTTC.